Sequencing of this T cell receptor beta chain was carried out in a study of blood T cell repertoires in COVID-19. Study as a whole: COVID-19 samples, acute and convalescent, were from the United States, Italy and Spain. The cDNA or gDNA used as material had been derived from T cells, B-cell-depleted T cells, or PBMCs.

Original handling: Estimates of nucleated cell counts were drawn from the amplification of reference gene primers. Clones were read by immunoSEQ multiplex PCR, and TCRdb kept only the in-frame ones, dropping some. V, J and clone size are those of that table, while D and trimming were read from the DNA. The sample records roughly 52,000 clones, around 84% being singletons. CDR1 and CDR2 from the germline V gene are LNHNV and YYDKDF (reference sequence). This CDR3 region has 15 residues. V dropped 0 bases and J dropped 4; count of bases not matched to a gene: 3. The sequenced sample consisted of peripheral blood. The chain recombines TRBV15 with TRBJ2-1, with 7 bases that match TRBD2. The TCR comes from a human donor in a cohort sampled during active or convalescent COVID-19. CDR3 DNA sequence: TGTGCCACCAGCAGAGAGGCGGGGGAGTACAATGAGCAGTTCTTC. Protein sequence: CATSREAGEYNEQFF.